Below are 15 T cell receptor beta chains sequenced from a single sample in a study of cytomegalovirus exposure and HLA in healthy donors. Amplification used 60 Vbeta primers and 13 Jbeta primers. TCRdb keeps only in-frame clones here, not all; method: immunoSEQ multiplex PCR. There are about 160,000 clones in the sample; roughly 80% occur only once, and about 4.7% lies in the top ten. The specimen was PBMCs. These receptors were taken from a man between 25 and 39 years old in good health and CMV-seronegative.

The chain combines TRBV6-5 with TRBJ2-5; weak D call: TRBD2 (5 bases). The germline V and J ends were trimmed by 9 bases and 0 bases, with 14 bases remaining between them. CDR1 MNHEY and CDR2 SVGAGI come from the germline V gene. The CDR3 has 14 residues. The DNA of the CDR3 is TGTGCCAGTCGAAGAGGGAGACACCAAGAGACCCAGTACTTC. It encodes CASRRGRHQETQYF.

This clone was counted a few times. This chain's CDR3 is CASSPAGIGYTF. The CDR3 DNA is TGTGCCAGCAGTCCGGCCGGGATAGGCTACACCTTC. The rearrangement uses TRBV27 and TRBJ1-2, with D unresolved. This CDR3 has 12 residues. With 5 bases removed from V and 8 bases from J, the gap between germline ends came to 12 bases. Germline V lookup: CDR1 MNHEY, CDR2 SMNVEV (reference sequence).

V usage is TRBV28 and J usage is TRBJ2-1; 7 positions agree with TRBD1. The CDR3 loop spans 17 amino acids. V shed 3 bases and J 6 bases; nucleotides not matched to a gene: 14. Germline CDR1 is MDHEN and CDR2 is SYDVKM. CDR3 nucleotides: TGTGCCAGCAGTTTTTTTCGTTCGACAGGGAAGGCCAATGAGCAGTTCTTC. Its protein product is CASSFFRSTGKANEQFF.

The chain is built from TRBV7-9 and TRBJ1-1, with a possible D match to TRBD1 (6 bases). The CDR3 loop spans 15 amino acids. Germline CDR1 is SEHNR and CDR2 is FQNEAQ (reference sequence). V was shortened by 1 base and J by 8 bases, with 17 bases between the two germline ends. CDR3 DNA: TGTGCCAGCAGCTTAGTTCCTGTTAGGGGGTCGGAAGCTTTCTTT. It codes for CASSLVPVRGSEAFF.

The CDR3 bases are TGTGCCAGCAGCTTGGATGGGACAGCCCTAACCCCCTACACCTTC. It codes for CASSLDGTALTPYTF. The V gene is TRBV7-2, the J gene TRBJ1-2; TRBD1 matches at 7 bases. The CDR3 extends over 15 amino acids. Germline CDR1 is SGHTA and CDR2 is FQGNSA. Germline trimming cut 3 bases from V and 10 bases from J; bases unmatched to any gene: 14.

The chain has TRBV11-2 and TRBJ2-1; D possibly corresponds to TRBD1 (5 bases). Trimming left V 5 bases short and J 2 bases short, with 13 bases between. CDR1 SGHAT and CDR2 FQNNGV come from the germline V gene. The CDR3 runs 15 residues. The CDR3 sequence is CASSHRTYAYNEQFF. CDR3 coding DNA: TGTGCCAGCAGCCACCGGACATACGCCTACAATGAGCAGTTCTTC.

The chain recombines TRBV7-9 with TRBJ2-1, with 9 bases aligning to TRBD2. The CDR3 totals 17 residues. Germline CDR1 reads SEHNR; CDR2 reads FQNEAQ (reference sequence). After removal of 5 bases from V and 2 bases from J, the junction contained 10 bases not matched to a gene. CDR3 loop: CASSPSALAGTYNEQFF. Written as DNA, the CDR3 is TGTGCCAGCAGCCCCTCCGCTCTAGCGGGAACCTACAATGAGCAGTTCTTC.

This sequence joins TRBV28 and TRBJ2-3; D unresolved. Trimming took off 5 bases at V and 2 bases at J, with 17 bases between the two ends. The CDR3 covers 16 residues. From germline, CDR1 is MDHEN and CDR2 SYDVKM. CDR3 in amino acids: CASSTLIPINTDTQYF. The CDR3, as DNA: TGTGCCAGCAGTACACTAATTCCGATTAACACAGATACGCAGTATTTT. The entire variable domain, with the rest obtained from reference TRBV28 and TRBJ2-3, is as follows: DVKVTQSSRYLVKRTGEKVFLECVQDMDHENMFWYRQDPGLGLRLIYFSYDVKMKEKGDIPEGYSVSREKKERFSLILESASTNQTSMYLCASSTLIPINTDTQYFGPGTRLTVL.

This clone was seen just once. The rearrangement uses TRBV30 and TRBJ1-2; 10 bases are a match to TRBD1. The V gene's germline CDR1 is GTSNPN and CDR2 SVGIG (reference sequence). CDR3 length: 16 residues. Unmatched junction bases numbered 8, after V lost 2 bases and J lost 2 bases. The CDR3 here is CAWSPRDRGWNYGYTF. The CDR3, as DNA: TGTGCCTGGAGTCCACGGGACAGGGGATGGAACTATGGCTACACCTTC.

J is TRBJ2-3 and V is TRBV5-1, with TRBD1 matching over 8 bases. Germline-derived CDR1 and CDR2 are SGHRS and YFSETQ. With 4 bases clipped from V and 5 bases from J, the junction kept 6 bases outside the gene matches. The CDR3 spans 14 residues. CDR3 protein: CASSPGQEVDTQYF. CDR3 DNA: TGCGCCAGCAGCCCGGGACAGGAGGTAGATACGCAGTATTTT.

The rearrangement joins TRBV5-8 to TRBJ1-5; 9 bases are a match to TRBD1. The germline V gene encodes CDR1 SGHTS and CDR2 YDEGEE. V lost 6 bases and J lost 6; bases outside the gene matches: 7. There are 14 residues in the CDR3. CDR3: CASTLDRGTQPQHF. The CDR3, as DNA: TGTGCCAGCACCTTAGACAGGGGGACTCAGCCCCAGCATTTT.

V is TRBV25-1 and J is TRBJ2-2, with TRBD2 matching over 8 bases. The germline gives CDR1 MGHDK, CDR2 SYGVNS. There are 14 residues in the CDR3. J lost 4 bases, V lost 5 bases, and 3 bases had no gene match. The CDR3, as DNA: TGTGCCAGCAGTCCGGGAGGGGTCACCGGGGAGCTGTTTTTT. Protein product: CASSPGGVTGELFF. Supplemented by reference TRBV25-1 and TRBJ2-2, the full variable domain reads EADIYQTPRYLVIGTGKKITLECSQTMGHDKMYWYQQDPGMELHLIHYSYGVNSTEKGDLSSESTVSRIRTEHFPLTLESARPSHTSQYLCASSPGGVTGELFFGEGSRLTVL.

The CDR3 sequence is CASSRTGTSGNTIYF. CDR3 coding DNA: TGTGCCAGTAGTCGGACAGGCACCTCTGGAAACACCATATATTTT. The rearrangement uses TRBV19 and TRBJ1-3; 7 nucleotides match TRBD1. The CDR3 sequence is 15 residues long. V dropped 5 bases and J dropped 0; count of bases not matched to a gene: 4. Germline CDR1 reads LNHDA; CDR2 reads SQIVND (reference sequence).

This chain joins TRBV28 and TRBJ2-4; tentative D call: TRBD2 (6 bases). Trimming removed 3 bases at V and 3 bases at J, with 12 bases between. Per the germline V gene, CDR1 is MDHEN and CDR2 is SYDVKM. The CDR3 sequence is 15 residues long. The CDR3, as DNA: TGTGCCAGCAGTTTTCGTGGGGGGTACAAAAACATTCAGTACTTC. This encodes CASSFRGGYKNIQYF.

About this clone: The CDR3 ends on some other residue instead of the conserved phenylalanine or tryptophan, so this is likely a read error. The V and J genes are TRBV2 and TRBJ1-1; possibly TRBD1 for D (5 bases). The CDR3 consists of 15 residues. V lost 4 bases and J lost 1, with 13 bases in between. Germline CDR1 is SNHLY and CDR2 is FYNNEI. The CDR3 sequence: CASSGQNLQNTEAFL. The CDR3 DNA follows: TGTGCCAGCAGTGGACAGAACCTGCAGAACACTGAAGCTTTCCTT.